The next 18 T cell receptor beta chains were all read from a single sample in a study of blood T cell repertoires in COVID-19 (dated by TCRdb to about 2020). The library was produced with the immunoSEQ multiplex PCR assay. What TCRdb holds here is the immuneACCESS table cut down to in-frame rearrangements. Part of the clones is not present; checked against another copy, under half of the missing clones reflect an unresolved V gene, and the others are unexplained. The sample table lists about 240,000 clones, roughly 86% of them with a count of one. The biggest ten clones account for 0.65% to 0.95% of the sample. The sequencing sample was made of peripheral blood. Every receptor here comes from a young woman with acute or convalescent COVID-19.

This chain uses TRBV27 with TRBJ2-7; 7 bases line up with TRBD2. This CDR3 contains 14 residues. Trimming at V came to 6 bases and at J to 4 bases, leaving 9 bases not matched to a gene. The germline V gene encodes CDR1 MNHEY and CDR2 SMNVEV (reference sequence). Here the CDR3 reads CASRSGRGGYEQYF. The CDR3 nucleotides read TGTGCCAGCAGAAGTGGGAGGGGAGGTTACGAGCAGTACTTC.

V usage is TRBV19 and J usage is TRBJ2-7, with TRBD1 as a possible D gene (6 bases). Germline assignment: CDR1 LNHDA and CDR2 SQIVND (reference sequence). The CDR3 consists of 13 residues. V lost 1 base and J lost 8, with 12 bases in between. The CDR3 DNA sequence: TGTGCCAGTAGTATAGCACAGGGACCGCAGCAGTACTTC. Amino acid sequence: CASSIAQGPQQYF.

This chain uses TRBV6-2 or TRBV6-3 with TRBJ1-6; 7 bases agree with TRBD1. Germline V lookup: CDR1 MNHEY, CDR2 SVGEGT. This CDR3 has 16 residues. Trimming cost V 6 bases and J 7 bases; bases outside gene matches: 12. CDR3 DNA: TGTGCCAGCAGCCCGCAGGGGGGATCGTGGAATTCACCCCTCCACTTT. Residues: CASSPQGGSWNSPLHF.

The V and J genes are TRBV5-8 and TRBJ2-1, with TRBD1 matching 9 bases. The CDR3 length is 15 residues. Trimming at V came to 6 bases and at J to 8 bases, leaving 12 bases not matched to a gene. From germline, CDR1 is SGHTS and CDR2 YDEGEE. CDR3 loop: CASNSITGGGDEQFF. The CDR3 region has the DNA TGTGCCAGCAACTCCATCACAGGGGGCGGGGATGAGCAGTTCTTC.

In the case of this clone: An end of the junction differs from the germline gene, which may be a read error. The chain recombines TRBV5-6 with TRBJ1-2, with TRBD1 identical over 8 bases. The CDR3 has 18 amino acids. The germline V gene encodes CDR1 SGHDT and CDR2 YYEEEE. This chain's CDR3 is CASSILRQISVPGQDSEF. The CDR3 coding sequence is TGTGCCAGCAGCATTTTACGACAGATAAGCGTCCCGGGACAGGATTCGGAGTTC.

The chain carries TRBV10-3 and TRBJ1-3; TRBD1 aligns across 7 bases. The V segment lost 10 bases and the J segment 6 bases; nucleotides outside the gene matches: 12. The CDR3 runs 14 residues. Germline V gene lookup returns CDR1 ENHRY and CDR2 SYGVKD. CDR3 sequence (DNA): TGTGCCACCTCCTTCGGGACAGTCGCAAACACCATATATTTT. It yields the protein CATSFGTVANTIYF.

V is TRBV13 and J is TRBJ2-2; TRBD2 aligns across 7 bases. CDR3 length: 16 residues. Per germline, CDR1 PRHDT and CDR2 FYEKMQ (reference sequence). Trimming removed 3 bases from V and 6 bases from J; junction bases left unmatched: 10. The CDR3 DNA reads TGTGCCAGCAGCTTCTTGCGGGAGACCATGCCCGGGGAGCTGTTTTTT. Protein product: CASSFLRETMPGELFF.

The chain is built from TRBV30 and TRBJ1-2; no definite D call. Germline lookup yields CDR1 GTSNPN and CDR2 SVGIG (reference sequence). Deletions cut 1 base from V and 4 bases from J, with 16 bases between. The CDR3 spans 15 residues. The CDR3 sequence: CAWSEAIRQGYGYTF. CDR3 coding DNA: TGTGCCTGGAGTGAGGCAATCCGACAAGGCTATGGCTACACCTTC.

This chain links TRBV18 with TRBJ2-1, with 10 bases identical to TRBD2. V gave up 3 bases and J gave up 9 bases; unmatched junction bases: 8. This CDR3 spans 15 amino acids. From germline, CDR1 is KGHSH and CDR2 LQKENI. The CDR3: CASSPGSGRAGEQFF. The CDR3 DNA reads TGTGCCAGCTCACCGGGCAGCGGGAGGGCAGGTGAGCAGTTCTTC.

This chain uses TRBV7-2 with TRBJ2-7; 8 bases fit TRBD1. The CDR3 extends over 14 amino acids. Germline CDR1 and CDR2: SGHTA and FQGNSA. J gave up 4 bases and V 5 bases, and 7 bases lay outside the gene matches. The CDR3 sequence is CASSGDRGWYEQYF. The CDR3 DNA follows: TGTGCCAGCAGCGGCGACAGGGGTTGGTACGAGCAGTACTTC.

The rearrangement joins TRBV9 to TRBJ2-3; 7 bases are a match to TRBD2. Germline values: CDR1 SGDLS, CDR2 YYNGEE. The CDR3 is 16 amino acids. The trim removed 4 bases at V and 0 bases at J, leaving 8 bases unmatched. Here the CDR3 reads CASSPPSGPSTDTQYF. CDR3 DNA sequence: TGTGCCAGCAGCCCGCCTAGCGGACCTAGCACAGATACGCAGTATTTT.

The V and J genes are TRBV12-3 or TRBV12-4 and TRBJ2-3; TRBD2 is a possible D gene (5 bases). Trimming pared 3 bases from V and 5 bases from J, leaving 6 bases between. This CDR3 comprises 12 residues. CDR3 DNA sequence: TGTGCCAGCAGTTTTACTAGAGATACGCAGTATTTT. Protein: CASSFTRDTQYF.

The chain links TRBV5-1 to TRBJ1-3; TRBD1 is a possible D gene (5 bases). Germline CDR1 is SGHRS and CDR2 is YFSETQ. The CDR3 runs to 15 residues. V lost 5 bases to trimming and J lost 0 bases, with 12 bases between them. The CDR3: CASSPTGSSGNTIYF. The CDR3 DNA follows: TGCGCCAGCAGTCCTACAGGATCCTCTGGAAACACCATATATTTT. The full variable domain, rest sourced from reference TRBV5-1 and TRBJ1-3, is KAGVTQTPRYLIKTRGQQVTLSCSPISGHRSVSWYQQTPGQGLQFLFEYFSETQRNKGNFPGRFSGRQFSNSRSEMNVSTLELGDSALYLCASSPTGSSGNTIYFGEGSWLTVV.

The chain has TRBV4-2 and TRBJ2-3; TRBD2 matches at 16 bases. From germline, CDR1 is LGHNA and CDR2 YNFKEQ. The CDR3 spans 17 residues. The ends lost 4 bases at V and 8 bases at J; junction bases unmatched: 9. CDR3 coding DNA: TGTGCCAGCAGCCCCGGGGCGGGACTAGCGGGAGGGGGTACGCAGTATTTT. This sequence encodes CASSPGAGLAGGGTQYF.

The chain joins TRBV9 to TRBJ2-1; 9 bases fit TRBD2. CDR1 and CDR2 (germline): SGDLS, YYNGEE. CDR3 length equals 16 residues. Germline trimming cut 4 bases from V and 7 bases from J; bases unmatched to any gene: 12. DNA for the CDR3: TGTGCCAGCAGCCCGTGGGTAGCGGGAGATGATAATGAGCAGTTCTTC. It is translated as CASSPWVAGDDNEQFF.

This clone was detected only once. V gene TRBV4-2 combines with J gene TRBJ2-2; the match to TRBD2 covers 7 bases. The CDR3 consists of 17 residues. CDR1 is LGHNA and CDR2 is YNFKEQ in the germline V gene. Losses at the gene ends were 5 bases for V and 2 bases for J; bases not matched to a gene: 11. The CDR3 region is CASSFPPGLRNTGELFF. In nucleotides, the CDR3 is TGTGCCAGCAGCTTTCCCCCGGGACTACGAAACACCGGGGAGCTGTTTTTT.

The chain employs TRBV7-2 and TRBJ2-2, with TRBD2 identical over 12 bases. This CDR3 contains 16 residues. Per germline, CDR1 SGHTA and CDR2 FQGNSA. V lost 1 base to trimming and J lost 7 bases; unmatched junction nucleotides: 4. CDR3 coding DNA: TGTGCCAGCAGCTTAGGACTAGCGGGAGCGATCGGGGAGCTGTTTTTT. Translation: CASSLGLAGAIGELFF.

V is TRBV24-1 and J is TRBJ2-3; possibly TRBD2 for D (5 bases). Trimming pared 5 bases from V and 2 bases from J, leaving 13 bases between. Germline V gene sequence: CDR1 KGHDR, CDR2 SFDVKD. The CDR3 is made up of 15 amino acids. The CDR3 DNA follows: TGTGCCACCAGTGGTCGAGCGGAGTTCACAGATACGCAGTATTTT. This codes for CATSGRAEFTDTQYF.